These T cell receptor beta chains were read from a single sample in a study of early T cells in non-severe SARS-CoV-2 infection. MiXCR, run by TCRdb on the 5' RACE reads, gives a single entry per CDR3 protein. The sample contains about 33,000 distinct CDR3 sequences, 4.7% of which appear only once. Sample: whole blood. The receptors derive from an adult who was a healthcare worker with PCR-confirmed SARS-CoV-2 infection or an uninfected control (not recorded which). Both conserved end residues are part of each CDR3. The order of the fields is CDR3 length, clone size, D gene, J gene, V gene, CDR3 DNA, CDR3 protein. A D gene is named only where the DNA matches it firmly. Clone sizes are given selectively: once, few, many, or a class where the clone is expanded.

15	many	TRBD2	TRBJ2-7	TRBV18	TGTGCCAGCTCACCAGGACTAGCGGACCCTACGAGGCAGTACTTC	CASSPGLADPTRQYF
15	many	TRBD1	TRBJ2-5	TRBV5-1	TGCGCCAGCAGCGGGGGACAGGGACCCCAAGAGACCCAGTACTTC	CASSGGQGPQETQYF
14	many	NA	TRBJ1-6	TRBV7-3	TGTGCCAGCAGCTTAATCGGGGAAAGGTCACCCCTCCACTTT	CASSLIGERSPLHF
16	NA	NA	TRBJ1-5	TRBV28	TGTGCCAGCAGTTTTTTGGTCGGTACTAGCAATCAGCCCCAGCATTTT	CASSFLVGTSNQPQHF
13	many	TRBD1	TRBJ2-7	TRBV30	TGTGCCTGGAGCGTGGCAGGGGGACACGAGCAGTACTTC	CAWSVAGGHEQYF
14	medium-sized	NA	TRBJ1-1	TRBV10-3	TGTGCCATCAGTGTCGGGTCCTATGACACTGAAGCTTTCTTT	CAISVGSYDTEAFF
15	many	TRBD1	TRBJ2-3	TRBV4-1	TGCGCCAGCAGCTATCAGGGGGCTCGGCAAGATACGCAGTATTTT	CASSYQGARQDTQYF
14	many	TRBD1	TRBJ2-7	TRBV7-2	TGTGCCAGCAGCTTAGGGGGACAGAACTACGAGCAGTACTTC	CASSLGGQNYEQYF
12	many	NA	TRBJ2-2	TRBV4-2	TGTGCCAGCAGCCAAGATGGCGGGGAGCTGTTTTTT	CASSQDGGELFF
16	many	NA	TRBJ2-7	TRBV18	TGTGCCAGCTCACCCTCCTGGGCAGGGGAGTGGAACGAGCAGTACTTC	CASSPSWAGEWNEQYF
14	many	NA	TRBJ1-5	TRBV7-8	TGTGCCAGCGGGCCCCGGACGGGCAATCAGCCCCAGCATTTT	CASGPRTGNQPQHF
12	few	NA	TRBJ2-3	TRBV10-3	TGTGCCATCAGCTCTTTCGTGGATACGCAGTATTTT	CAISSFVDTQYF
15	NA	NA	TRBJ1-2	TRBV28	TGTGCCAGCAGTTCCGCCTTAGAGGGAAAATATGGCTACACCTTC	CASSSALEGKYGYTF
14	few	TRBD1	TRBJ2-7	TRBV11-2	TGTGCCAGCAGCGTGGGACAGGGATCCTACGAGCAGTACTTC	CASSVGQGSYEQYF
12	few	NA	TRBJ1-4	TRBV29-1	TGCAGCGTTGGAGAGGGACGGGAAAAACTGTTTTTT	CSVGEGREKLFF
16	many	NA	TRBJ2-6	TRBV20-1	TGCAGTGCTAGAGATCCCCCGAAATCTGGGGCCAACGTCCTGACTTTC	CSARDPPKSGANVLTF
16	NA	TRBD1	TRBJ1-1	TRBV5-5	TGTGCCAGCAGCGGGACAGGGGCCTTCTTGAACACTGAAGCTTTCTTT	CASSGTGAFLNTEAFF
15	many	NA	TRBJ2-1	TRBV19	TGTGCCAGTAGTGCCACAGCTAAATCTTACAATGAGCAGTTCTTC	CASSATAKSYNEQFF
11	many	NA	TRBJ2-1	TRBV24-1	TGTGCCACCAGTGATTACAATGAGCAGTTCTTC	CATSDYNEQFF
16	NA	NA	TRBJ2-1	TRBV28	TGTGCCAGCAGTTTATCGGGGGGCAGGTCCTACAATGAGCAGTTCTTC	CASSLSGGRSYNEQFF
14	many	TRBD1	TRBJ2-7	TRBV5-1	TGCGCCAGCAGCTTAAGGACAGGGGGTTACGAGCAGTACTTC	CASSLRTGGYEQYF
15	medium-sized	TRBD2	TRBJ2-1	TRBV28	TGTGCCAGCAGTTTATCAAGCGGGGGTTACAATGAGCAGTTCTTC	CASSLSSGGYNEQFF
11	many	NA	TRBJ1-4	TRBV29-1	TGCAGCGCCCAACGGACTGAAAAACTGTTTTTT	CSAQRTEKLFF
14	many	TRBD1	TRBJ2-4	TRBV10-3	TGTGCCATCAGTTCGACAGGGGGTAAAAACATTCAGTACTTC	CAISSTGGKNIQYF
16	few	NA	TRBJ2-2	TRBV12-3/TRBV12-4	TGTGCCAGCAGTTCCCCGGGACCCCGGAACACCGGGGAGCTGTTTTTT	CASSSPGPRNTGELFF
14	many	NA	TRBJ2-5	TRBV6-6	TGTGCCAGCATTGCACAGGCCTCAGGTGGGGCCCAGTACTTC	CASIAQASGGAQYF
15	few	NA	TRBJ1-4	TRBV19	TGTGCCAGTAGTGGACGGACACCTTTTAATGAAAAACTGTTTTTT	CASSGRTPFNEKLFF
15	many	TRBD1	TRBJ1-5	TRBV27	TGTGCCAGCAGTTTTACGACAGGGATCAATCAGCCCCAGCATTTT	CASSFTTGINQPQHF
12	many	TRBD1	TRBJ1-1	TRBV10-3	TGTGCCATCACAGGGGGGAACACTGAAGCTTTCTTT	CAITGGNTEAFF
13	many	TRBD1	TRBJ2-5	TRBV18	TGTGCCAGCTCACCGGACAGGAGGGAGACCCAGTACTTC	CASSPDRRETQYF